This T cell receptor (beta chain) derives from a study of blood T cell repertoires in COVID-19. Study-wide background: Some COVID-19 samples were acute and others convalescent; all came from the United States, Italy and Spain.

Original data processing: Amplification of reference gene primers provided the estimated nucleated cell counts. Sequencing used immunoSEQ multiplex PCR; TCRdb keeps in-frame clones, though not all of them. From that table come the V and J calls and clone size; the DNA was used to work out D and trimming. This sample has about 130,000 clones; around 80% occur once, and the top ten carry 17%. In Seattle, patients joined the study during active infection and were tracked longitudinally. The receptor was derived from a man aged 25-45 years with COVID-19, enrolled during active disease. Sample: peripheral blood.

The CDR3 DNA is TGTGCCAGCAGTACAGGGTCGGGGTACCAAGAGACCCAGTACTTC. This codes for CASSTGSGYQETQYF. The chain is built from TRBV2 and TRBJ2-5; D is perhaps TRBD1 (6 bases). Germline loops: CDR1 SNHLY, CDR2 FYNNEI. Trimming took off 5 bases at V and 0 bases at J, with 13 bases between the two ends. The CDR3 loop spans 15 amino acids.